The clone carrying this TCR beta chain was seen many times. Attachment of unique molecular identifiers to individual cDNA molecules was performed. TCRdb processed the 5' RACE reads anew with MiXCR; each CDR3 protein has one entry. The sample lists roughly 93,000 distinct CDR3 sequences, approximately 10% occurring once. The germline CDR1 and CDR2 sequences are SEHNR and FQNEAQ (reference sequence). The CDR3 totals 12 residues. V was shortened by 8 bases and J by 8 bases, with 12 bases between the two germline ends. The data derive from a study of early T cells in non-severe SARS-CoV-2 infection. This rearrangement joins TRBV7-9 to TRBJ2-2; D gene uncertain. Sequenced sample: whole blood. The receptor was isolated from an adult who was a healthcare worker with PCR-confirmed SARS-CoV-2 infection or an uninfected control (not recorded which). CDR3 in DNA: TGTGCCAGCTATTCAACACGGGGGGAGCTGTTTTTT. Translation: CASYSTRGELFF.